The TCR beta chain under discussion was sequenced for a study of OX40 agonist ivuxolimab in advanced cancers. On the study more broadly: In three patients, partial responses were observed, one with hepatocellular carcinoma and two with cutaneous melanoma.

TCRdb keeps only in-frame clones here, not all; method: immunoSEQ multiplex PCR. Here the sample spans around 40,000 clones, approximately 80% being singletons. Study-wide results and limits: Near-lowest levels of clonal expansion characterized partial responders at 0.1-3.0 mg/kg. On average, a greater number of expanded clones characterised CD8+ T cells relative to CD4+.

With regard to this clone: Its antigen remains unknown.

Germline values: CDR1 MNHEY, CDR2 SMNVEV (reference sequence). V was shortened by 5 bases and J by 6 bases, with 17 bases between the two germline ends. The CDR3 has 14 amino acids. The source material was CD4+ or CD8+ T cells sorted from blood, sampled in a trial of the OX40 agonist ivuxolimab. The source of this sequence is an adult with an advanced solid tumor such as melanoma, head and neck, liver or kidney cancer. The chain links TRBV27 to TRBJ2-7; a weak D match, TRBD1 (6 bases). Written as DNA, the CDR3 is TGTGCCAGCAGTCCTCTAGGGACACTAAGCGAGCAGTACTTC. Residues: CASSPLGTLSEQYF.